Shown below are 26 T cell receptor beta chains from a single sample sequenced in a study of lymphopenia after photon versus proton radiotherapy. Clones were sequenced by immunoSEQ multiplex PCR, and TCRdb holds only the in-frame ones, with some missing. The table shows around 160,000 clones, with around 85% occurring only once. Specimen: peripheral blood, collected from a patient treated with photon-based radiotherapy. The source is a man aged 45-65 years with gastric cancer.

The chain links TRBV7-8 to TRBJ1-1; D uncertain. Per the germline V gene, CDR1 is SGHVS and CDR2 is FQNEAQ. V lost 2 bases and J 7 bases, leaving 11 bases between the germline ends. This CDR3 is built from 13 residues. CDR3 nucleotides: TGTGCCAGCAGCTTATTCGCAGGATATGAAGCTTTCTTT. Residues: CASSLFAGYEAFF.

The V call is TRBV4-1, the J call TRBJ2-7; 10 nucleotides line up with TRBD2. The CDR3 spans 16 residues. V lost 0 bases, J lost 2 bases, and 4 bases stayed unmatched. Germline V gene lookup returns CDR1 MGHRA and CDR2 YSYEKL. CDR3 amino acids: CASSQDVGLAAYEQYF. The CDR3 region has the DNA TGCGCCAGCAGCCAAGATGTCGGACTAGCGGCCTACGAGCAGTACTTC.

The chain recombines TRBV28 with TRBJ2-7, with 8 bases fitting TRBD2. Germline V gene sequence: CDR1 MDHEN, CDR2 SYDVKM. The V segment lost 5 bases and the J segment 0 bases; nucleotides outside the gene matches: 12. CDR3 length: 17 residues. This chain's CDR3 is CASSPVSYSGVSYEQYF. DNA of the CDR3: TGTGCCAGCAGTCCCGTTTCGTATAGCGGGGTCTCCTACGAGCAGTACTTC.

This chain joins TRBV4-3 and TRBJ1-5; 8 bases align to TRBD1. The J segment lost 6 bases and the V segment lost 1 base, leaving 5 bases of the junction unmatched. The CDR3 length is 15 residues. In germline, CDR1 is LGHNA, CDR2 YSLEER. The CDR3 loop is CASSQVQGAGQPQHF. For the CDR3, the DNA is TGCGCCAGCAGCCAAGTGCAGGGGGCGGGTCAGCCCCAGCATTTT.

The chain has TRBV28 and TRBJ1-1; 7 bases align to TRBD1. Germline V gene data show CDR1 as MDHEN and CDR2 as SYDVKM. V was clipped by 5 bases and J by 5 bases; unmatched bases: 8. CDR3 length: 14 amino acids. The CDR3 coding sequence is TGTGCCAGCAGTAGGGCAGGGGGGGGAACTGAAGCTTTCTTT. Its protein product is CASSRAGGGTEAFF.

This chain uses TRBV5-4 with TRBJ1-1; the D is unclear. The V end was cut by 4 bases, the J end by 0 bases, with 19 bases between. The CDR3 totals 17 residues. Germline V gives CDR1 SGHNT, CDR2 YYREEE (reference sequence). The CDR3 here is CASSPRIRTHMNTEAFF. Written as DNA, the CDR3 is TGTGCCAGCAGCCCGAGAATACGGACCCACATGAACACTGAAGCTTTCTTT.

The rearrangement joins TRBV28 to TRBJ2-7; 8 bases match TRBD1. The CDR3 loop spans 17 amino acids. In germline, CDR1 is MDHEN, CDR2 SYDVKM. V lost 5 bases, J lost 6 bases, and 18 bases stayed unmatched. The CDR3 region is CASSPWGQGAKSVEQYF. The CDR3 DNA sequence: TGTGCCAGCAGTCCCTGGGGGCAGGGGGCTAAATCGGTCGAGCAGTACTTC. Filled out from reference TRBV28 and TRBJ2-7, the complete variable domain reads DVKVTQSSRYLVKRTGEKVFLECVQDMDHENMFWYRQDPGLGLRLIYFSYDVKMKEKGDIPEGYSVSREKKERFSLILESASTNQTSMYLCASSPWGQGAKSVEQYFGPGTRLTVT.

The chain couples TRBV29-1 to TRBJ2-1; TRBD2 matches 7 bases. Looked up from germline, CDR1 is SQVTM and CDR2 is ANQGSEA. CDR3 size: 15 residues. J gave up 0 bases and V 6 bases, and 8 bases lay outside the gene matches. The CDR3 is CSVPDSGDSYNEQFF. DNA of the CDR3: TGCAGCGTGCCAGACAGCGGGGACTCCTACAATGAGCAGTTCTTC.

The V and J genes are TRBV28 and TRBJ1-3, with D unclear. V was pared by 7 bases and J by 0 bases, with 16 bases between. This CDR3 comprises 16 residues. Looked up from germline, CDR1 is MDHEN and CDR2 is SYDVKM. The CDR3 loop is CASTLAITGSGNTIYF. CDR3 nucleotides: TGTGCCAGCACCCTCGCTATCACTGGCTCTGGAAACACCATATATTTT.

V gene TRBV19 combines with J gene TRBJ2-1; D might be TRBD1 or TRBD2, each matching 7 bases. Germline V gives CDR1 LNHDA, CDR2 SQIVND (reference sequence). The length of the CDR3 is 12 residues. Trimming shortened V by 6 bases and J by 10 bases, and 13 bases separated the two germline ends. CDR3 sequence (DNA): TGTGCCAGTAGCCAGGGGGGGTTAGAGCAGTTCTTC. Translating gives CASSQGGLEQFF.

The chain couples TRBV29-1 to TRBJ2-5; D is unresolved. The CDR3 sequence is 11 residues long. CDR1 and CDR2 (germline): SQVTM, ANQGSEA. The V end lost 7 bases, the J end lost 5 bases, and 11 bases lay between the germline ends. The CDR3 coding sequence is TGCAGCGCGGTCAGGTCTGAGACCCAGTACTTC. This codes for CSAVRSETQYF.

The V gene is TRBV6-1, the J gene TRBJ2-7, with 9 bases fitting TRBD1. Trimming at V came to 7 bases and at J to 6 bases, leaving 13 bases not matched to a gene. The CDR3 runs to 15 residues. The germline CDR1 and CDR2 sequences are MNHNS and SASEGT. CDR3 region: CASKISGTGPSEQYF. In DNA, the CDR3 is TGTGCCAGCAAAATTTCCGGGACAGGGCCCTCCGAGCAGTACTTC.

This rearrangement joins TRBV7-9 to TRBJ2-7; D is perhaps TRBD1 (5 bases). Germline V gene sequence: CDR1 SEHNR, CDR2 FQNEAQ (reference sequence). Trimming removed 0 bases from V and 3 bases from J, with 9 bases in between. The CDR3 loop spans 14 amino acids. In DNA form, the CDR3 reads TGTGCCAGCAGCTTAGCGGGGCAGGTCTACGAGCAGTACTTC. Its protein is CASSLAGQVYEQYF.

V gene TRBV19 combines with J gene TRBJ2-1; D ambiguous. V was cut by 3 bases and J by 10 bases, with 19 bases left in between. The CDR3 spans 15 residues. Per germline, CDR1 LNHDA and CDR2 SQIVND (reference sequence). In DNA, the CDR3 is TGTGCCAGTAGTATCAGTAGACCCATGAGTAGCGAGCAGTTCTTC. It translates to CASSISRPMSSEQFF.

The genes are TRBV5-5 and TRBJ2-7; 10 nucleotides align to TRBD1. This CDR3 comprises 15 residues. Germline assignment: CDR1 SGHKS and CDR2 YYEKEE (reference sequence). With 2 bases clipped from V and 2 bases from J, the junction kept 4 bases outside the gene matches. CDR3 sequence (DNA): TGTGCCAGCAGCTTAGCGGGACAGGGGACCTACGAGCAGTACTTC. As protein: CASSLAGQGTYEQYF.

V gene TRBV9 combines with J gene TRBJ1-2, with unresolved D. V dropped 0 bases and J dropped 0 bases, with 9 bases sitting between them. The CDR3 sequence is 15 residues long. CDR1 and CDR2 (germline): SGDLS, YYNGEE. The CDR3 sequence is CASSVAQSANYGYTF. The CDR3 DNA is TGTGCCAGCAGCGTAGCACAGTCGGCTAACTATGGCTACACCTTC.

This chain uses TRBV29-1 with TRBJ2-5; 12 nucleotides match TRBD2. J gave up 2 bases and V 4 bases, and 8 bases lay outside the gene matches. This CDR3 has 16 residues. Per germline, CDR1 SQVTM and CDR2 ANQGSEA. The CDR3 here is CSVGGTSGWDQETQYF. The CDR3 DNA follows: TGCAGCGTTGGGGGGACTAGCGGGTGGGATCAAGAGACCCAGTACTTC.

The DNA of the CDR3 is TGTGCCAGCAGCCCCGGACCTGGAGTTGAAAAACTGTTTTTT. It yields the protein CASSPGPGVEKLFF. The chain links TRBV9 to TRBJ1-4; D gene unclear. V was pared by 4 bases and J by 7 bases, with 14 bases between. The germline CDR1 and CDR2 sequences are SGDLS and YYNGEE. The length of the CDR3 is 14 residues.

This chain's CDR3 is CASSPWGAANTEAFF. The CDR3 region has the DNA TGTGCCAGCAGCCCGTGGGGGGCTGCGAACACTGAAGCTTTCTTT. The chain recombines TRBV11-2 with TRBJ1-1, with D perhaps matching TRBD1 (6 bases). The CDR3 runs 15 residues. Per the germline V gene, CDR1 is SGHAT and CDR2 is FQNNGV. Trimming left V 5 bases short and J 1 base short, with 14 bases between.

This sequence joins TRBV10-1 and TRBJ1-5; perhaps TRBD1 as D (5 bases). The V gene's germline CDR1 is WNHNN and CDR2 SYGVQD (reference sequence). Deletions cut 2 bases from V and 6 bases from J, with 11 bases between. The CDR3 is 14 amino acids. In DNA, the CDR3 is TGCGCCAGCAGTGAGGAGGGGTCAAGTCAGCCCCAGCATTTT. The encoded protein is CASSEEGSSQPQHF.

This clone was recorded a few times. The V and J genes are TRBV30 and TRBJ2-7; D not resolved. The CDR3 runs to 12 residues. V was shortened by 3 bases and J by 4 bases, with 10 bases between the two germline ends. CDR1 and CDR2 (germline): GTSNPN, SVGIG (reference sequence). CDR3 DNA: TGTGCCTGGAGGGATTCCCCATACGAGCAGTACTTC. This codes for CAWRDSPYEQYF.

This clone occurred once. V usage is TRBV15 and J usage is TRBJ1-5; 7 bases fit TRBD1. CDR1 and CDR2 (germline): LNHNV, YYDKDF (reference sequence). The length of the CDR3 is 13 residues. The V and J ends lost 8 bases and 7 bases, in that order; junction bases with no gene match: 8. The CDR3 protein is CATSGGSGQPQHF. As DNA, the CDR3 is TGTGCCACCTCAGGGGGGTCGGGGCAGCCCCAGCATTTT.

The genes are TRBV29-1 and TRBJ1-1, with unresolved D. Germline V gives CDR1 SQVTM, CDR2 ANQGSEA. Trimming removed 7 bases at V and 1 base at J, with 7 bases between. CDR3 length: 11 residues. CDR3 in DNA: TGCAGCGGAACAGAGAACACTGAAGCTTTCTTT. Translation gives CSGTENTEAFF.

The chain combines TRBV6-5 with TRBJ2-1, with D possibly matching TRBD1 (5 bases). V dropped 4 bases and J dropped 4 bases, with 17 bases sitting between them. CDR3 length: 16 amino acids. The germline V gene encodes CDR1 MNHEY and CDR2 SVGAGI. DNA of the CDR3: TGTGCCAGCAGTTCCCCAGAGGTTGGGGCGTACAATGAGCAGTTCTTC. It is translated as CASSSPEVGAYNEQFF.

This clone was observed once. The genes are TRBV11-3 and TRBJ2-3; D is undetermined. CDR1 is SGHNT and CDR2 is YENEEA in the germline V gene. Trimming took off 10 bases at V and 0 bases at J, with 11 bases between the two ends. The CDR3 extends over 13 amino acids. DNA of the CDR3: TGTGCCACCTCGGCCACTAGCACAGATACGCAGTATTTT. Protein: CATSATSTDTQYF.

This chain connects TRBV5-1 to TRBJ2-5, with TRBD2 matching over 12 bases. The length of the CDR3 is 17 residues. The V gene's germline CDR1 is SGHRS and CDR2 YFSETQ. The V segment lost 0 bases and the J segment 4 bases; nucleotides outside the gene matches: 7. DNA of the CDR3: TGCGCCAGCAGCTTGGGGGCGACTAGCGGGAGCTCAGAGACCCAGTACTTC. It translates to CASSLGATSGSSETQYF.